This record looks at one T cell receptor beta chain sequence and its context. What it recognizes is unknown. These data come from a study of long-term antiretroviral therapy in people with HIV. Study findings and constraints: In samples taken after ART, diversity increased but remained below transplant donor control levels.

Investigators performed immunoSEQ version v3.0 at survey level. Sequencing was performed with immunoSEQ multiplex PCR; in TCRdb, only in-frame clones are kept and a portion is missing. The sample records fewer than 40,000 clones, approximately 86% being singletons. The CDR3 extends over 15 amino acids. Germline V lookup: CDR1 SGDLS, CDR2 YYNGEE. The junction had 6 bases not matched to a gene; V was cut back by 1 base and J by 6 bases. The chain has TRBV9 and TRBJ2-1; 8 bases are a match to TRBD2. The material sequenced was unsorted PBMCs, taken just before starting antiretroviral therapy. This receptor was obtained from a woman under 30 with HIV. Here the CDR3 reads CASSVKRETVNEQFF. The CDR3 nucleotides read TGTGCCAGCAGCGTAAAGCGGGAGACGGTCAATGAGCAGTTCTTC.